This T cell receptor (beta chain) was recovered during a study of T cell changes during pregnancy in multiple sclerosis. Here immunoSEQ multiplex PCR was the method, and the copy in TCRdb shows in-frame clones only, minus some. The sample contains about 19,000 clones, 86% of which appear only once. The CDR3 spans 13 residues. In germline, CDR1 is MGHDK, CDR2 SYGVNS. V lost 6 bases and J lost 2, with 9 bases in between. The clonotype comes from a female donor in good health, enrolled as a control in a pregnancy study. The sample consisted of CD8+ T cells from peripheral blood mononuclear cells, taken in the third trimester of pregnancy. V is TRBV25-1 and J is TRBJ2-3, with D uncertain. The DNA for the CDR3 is TGTGCCAGCAGCGCCCGGGTCACAGATACGCAGTATTTT. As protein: CASSARVTDTQYF.